The 7 T cell receptor beta chains listed next were all sequenced from one sample in a study of blood T cell repertoires in COVID-19. Generated by immunoSEQ multiplex PCR, the TCRdb table keeps only in-frame clones and is missing some. The profile shows tens of thousands of clones, 88% of them singletons. Specimen: peripheral blood. The receptors shown here come from a man between 65 and 85 years old with acute or convalescent COVID-19.

The V and J genes are TRBV7-2 and TRBJ1-5; D unclear. Trimming shortened V by 1 base and J by 0 bases, and 7 bases separated the two germline ends. Germline V gives CDR1 SGHTA, CDR2 FQGNSA. The CDR3 runs 15 residues. CDR3 amino acids: CASSLVGNSNQPQHF. The CDR3 bases are TGTGCCAGCAGCTTAGTCGGGAATAGCAATCAGCCCCAGCATTTT.

This chain links TRBV21-1 with TRBJ2-7; the DNA was not used to check the table's D call, TRBD1. TRBV21-1 is tagged as a pseudogene. This CDR3 is built from 16 residues. The DNA of the CDR3 is TGTGCCAGCAGCAAAGAGGTCCCAGGTAAAACCTACGAGCAGTACTTC. This gives the protein CASSKEVPGKTYEQYF.

The chain uses TRBV7-9 and TRBJ2-7, with D possibly TRBD2 on 5 matching bases. CDR1 and CDR2 (germline): SEHNR, FQNEAQ (reference sequence). The CDR3 runs 13 residues. V lost 6 bases to trimming and J lost 7 bases, with 16 bases between them. The CDR3 region is CASSSPGLSEQYF. DNA of the CDR3: TGTGCCAGCAGTTCCCCTGGACTTTCGGAGCAGTACTTC.

V usage is TRBV2 and J usage is TRBJ1-1; D is unresolved. Per the germline V gene, CDR1 is SNHLY and CDR2 is FYNNEI. Trimming cost V 8 bases and J 11 bases, with 15 bases left between them. The CDR3 runs 11 residues. This CDR3 is CASLSRAQAFF. CDR3 sequence (DNA): TGTGCCAGCCTCTCGCGGGCCCAGGCTTTCTTT. The variable domain in full, with the rest retrieved from reference TRBV2 and TRBJ1-1, is EPEVTQTPSHQVTQMGQEVILRCVPISNHLYFYWYRQILGQKVEFLVSFYNNEISEKSEIFDDQFSVERPDGSNFTLKIRSTKLEDSAMYFCASLSRAQAFFGQGTRLTVV.

The V call is TRBV7-9, the J call TRBJ1-6, with no clear D. V shed 5 bases and J shed 12 bases, with 11 bases lying between them. There are 12 residues in the CDR3. Germline values: CDR1 SEHNR, CDR2 FQNEAQ (reference sequence). The CDR3 is CASSLTFLPLHF. The CDR3 nucleotides read TGTGCCAGCAGCCTCACATTTCTACCCCTCCACTTT.

The chain combines TRBV2 with TRBJ1-3, with 9 bases lining up with TRBD1. From germline, CDR1 is SNHLY and CDR2 FYNNEI. V shed 4 bases, J shed 2 bases, and the junction held 3 bases outside the gene matches. The CDR3 sequence is 15 residues long. The DNA of the CDR3 is TGTGCCAGCAGTGTAGGACAGGGGACTGGAAACACCATATATTTT. Translated: CASSVGQGTGNTIYF.

This clone is labeled medium-sized (0.01 to 0.1%). The rearrangement uses TRBV28 and TRBJ1-5; TRBD1 matches 7 bases. This CDR3 contains 15 residues. The germline V gene has CDR1 MDHEN and CDR2 SYDVKM. The V segment lost 9 bases and the J segment 0 bases; nucleotides outside the gene matches: 8. Here the CDR3 DNA reads TGTGCCAGTATAGGGGGCGCCTATAGCAATCAGCCCCAGCATTTT. Protein product: CASIGGAYSNQPQHF.